The 22 T cell receptor beta chains below were found in one sample sequenced in a study of T cell responses to AZD1222 COVID-19 vaccine. The assay was immunoSEQ multiplex PCR, and TCRdb's table has in-frame clones only and misses some. The table lists 150,000 to 200,000 clones, about 90% of them singletons, with 1.3% in the top ten. The sequences come from peripheral blood, collected 28 days after the second AZD1222 dose. The source is an adult who received the AZD1222 COVID-19 vaccine.

This chain uses TRBV15 with TRBJ1-1; D is unresolved. The CDR3 has 14 amino acids. The V and J ends lost 1 base and 3 bases respectively, with 9 bases between them. The germline V gene has CDR1 LNHNV and CDR2 YYDKDF (reference sequence). The CDR3 loop is CATSRGEGHTEAFF. In DNA form, the CDR3 reads TGTGCCACCAGCAGAGGTGAAGGGCACACTGAAGCTTTCTTT.

The chain employs TRBV4-1 and TRBJ2-7, with D possibly TRBD1 on 5 matching bases. The V gene lost 0 bases and the J gene lost 1 base, with 13 bases spanning the gap. Germline V lookup: CDR1 MGHRA, CDR2 YSYEKL. CDR3 length: 16 residues. CDR3 region: CASSQDGADGSYEQYF. Here the CDR3 DNA reads TGCGCCAGCAGCCAAGATGGGGCCGACGGATCCTACGAGCAGTACTTC.

CDR3 residues: CASSPRTGGDYNEQFF. The CDR3 nucleotides are TGTGCCAGCAGTCCCCGGACAGGGGGCGACTACAATGAGCAGTTCTTC. The V and J genes are TRBV5-8 and TRBJ2-1, with 11 bases that match TRBD1. V gave up 5 bases and J gave up 3 bases; unmatched junction bases: 7. Germline values: CDR1 SGHTS, CDR2 YDEGEE. This CDR3 contains 16 residues.

This chain joins TRBV19 and TRBJ2-7; 8 positions agree with TRBD2. V was clipped by 1 base and J by 2 bases; unmatched bases: 4. CDR1 LNHDA and CDR2 SQIVND come from the germline V gene (reference sequence). This CDR3 region has 15 residues. This chain's CDR3 is CASSIGGGLAYEQYF. The CDR3 DNA sequence: TGTGCCAGTAGTATAGGCGGGGGACTAGCCTACGAGCAGTACTTC.

The chain carries TRBV5-6 and TRBJ2-7, with D tentatively TRBD1 or TRBD2 (5 bases each). Trimming removed 0 bases at V and 0 bases at J, with 7 bases between. CDR3 length equals 14 residues. CDR1 and CDR2 from the germline V gene are SGHDT and YYEEEE. This chain's CDR3 is CASSLVGGSYEQYF. DNA for the CDR3: TGTGCCAGCAGCTTGGTTGGGGGCTCCTACGAGCAGTACTTC. The whole variable domain, remainder taken from reference TRBV5-6 and TRBJ2-7, is DAGVTQSPTHLIKTRGQQVTLRCSPKSGHDTVSWYQQALGQGPQFIFQYYEEEERQRGNFPDRFSGHQFPNYSSELNVNALLLGDSALYLCASSLVGGSYEQYFGPGTRLTVT.

V gene TRBV5-5 combines with J gene TRBJ1-5; D ambiguous. This CDR3 region has 15 residues. Germline V gene sequence: CDR1 SGHKS, CDR2 YYEKEE (reference sequence). V lost 0 bases and J lost 0, with 7 bases in between. The CDR3 loop reads CASSLGQNSNQPQHF. CDR3 in DNA: TGTGCCAGCAGCTTGGGACAAAATAGCAATCAGCCCCAGCATTTT.

V gene TRBV5-1 combines with J gene TRBJ1-2; TRBD1 aligns across 10 bases. The germline V gene has CDR1 SGHRS and CDR2 YFSETQ. V lost 4 bases, J lost 4 bases, and 7 bases stayed unmatched. This CDR3 comprises 15 residues. The CDR3: CASSRRTGGSYGYTF. For the CDR3, the DNA is TGCGCCAGCAGCCGGAGGACAGGGGGAAGCTATGGCTACACCTTC. Variable domain in full (rest from reference TRBV5-1 and TRBJ1-2): KAGVTQTPRYLIKTRGQQVTLSCSPISGHRSVSWYQQTPGQGLQFLFEYFSETQRNKGNFPGRFSGRQFSNSRSEMNVSTLELGDSALYLCASSRRTGGSYGYTFGSGTRLTVV.

The rearrangement links TRBV12-3 or TRBV12-4 to TRBJ2-7; D is ambiguous. This CDR3 has 13 residues. V lost 6 bases, J lost 5 bases, and 14 bases lay in between. In DNA form, the CDR3 reads TGTGCCAGCAGCCCTCCAGGAATCCACGAGCAGTACTTC. This codes for CASSPPGIHEQYF.

The chain recombines TRBV7-9 with TRBJ2-7; D might be TRBD1 (5 bases). The V end was cut by 5 bases, the J end by 0 bases, with 14 bases between. The CDR3 has 15 residues. Germline lookup yields CDR1 SEHNR and CDR2 FQNEAQ (reference sequence). The CDR3 protein is CASSRLDTFSYEQYF. As DNA, the CDR3 is TGTGCCAGCAGCCGACTGGACACGTTCTCCTACGAGCAGTACTTC.

The chain uses TRBV3-1 (or the pseudogene TRBV3-2) and TRBJ1-3, with no clear D. V dropped 4 bases and J dropped 1 base, with 8 bases sitting between them. The CDR3 is 14 residues long. Germline V gene sequence: CDR1 LGHDT, CDR2 YNNKEL (reference sequence). The DNA of the CDR3 is TGTGCCAGCAGCCTAGAAGTTTCTGGAAACACCATATATTTT. It yields the protein CASSLEVSGNTIYF.

This clone was picked up one time. The CDR3 DNA follows: TGTGCCAGCAGCTGGGGACAGGAAGCAATCAAACCCCAGCATTTT. It codes for CASSWGQEAIKPQHF. The chain employs TRBV7-2 and TRBJ1-5; 8 nucleotides line up with TRBD1. V lost 4 bases and J lost 10; bases outside the gene matches: 12. The germline V gene has CDR1 SGHTA and CDR2 FQGNSA. The CDR3 is 15 amino acids.

The V gene is TRBV6-6, the J gene TRBJ1-1; perhaps TRBD1 as D (6 bases). CDR1 and CDR2 from the germline V gene are MNHNY and SVGAGI (reference sequence). V dropped 6 bases and J dropped 2 bases, with 13 bases sitting between them. This CDR3 contains 14 residues. The CDR3 DNA follows: TGTGCCAGCAGGAGAGAACAGGGTAACACTGAAGCTTTCTTT. Amino acid sequence: CASRREQGNTEAFF.

The rearrangement joins TRBV15 to TRBJ2-7, with D tentatively TRBD2 (6 bases). Trimming removed 1 base from V and 7 bases from J, with 26 bases in between. This CDR3 comprises 18 residues. From germline, CDR1 is LNHNV and CDR2 YYDKDF (reference sequence). CDR3 sequence: CATSRVGTGGSLLWEQYF. CDR3 DNA sequence: TGTGCCACCAGCAGAGTAGGAACCGGGGGTTCCCTTCTTTGGGAGCAGTACTTC.

The genes are TRBV5-6 and TRBJ2-7, with D possibly being TRBD2 (6 bases). This CDR3 region has 15 residues. Germline V gene data show CDR1 as SGHDT and CDR2 as YYEEEE. V shed 4 bases and J shed 2 bases, with 16 bases lying between them. CDR3 region: CASSAGRPRAYEQYF. The CDR3 coding sequence is TGTGCCAGCAGCGCGGGACGCCCCAGGGCCTACGAGCAGTACTTC.

This clone was counted once. This chain uses TRBV19 with TRBJ1-3; D is undetermined. CDR1 and CDR2 (germline): LNHDA, SQIVND (reference sequence). The CDR3 is 17 residues long. V lost 3 bases, J lost 0 bases, and 15 bases lay in between. In DNA, the CDR3 is TGTGCCAGTAGTATGTGGGCAGGAACACTCTCTGGAAACACCATATATTTT. This gives the protein CASSMWAGTLSGNTIYF.

This clone was seen once. This chain links TRBV30 with TRBJ1-5, with a weak D call TRBD1 (5 bases). CDR3 length: 15 residues. V gave up 0 bases and J gave up 6 bases, with 15 bases separating them. In germline, CDR1 is GTSNPN, CDR2 SVGIG (reference sequence). CDR3 sequence: CAWSVLGGVGQPQHF. The CDR3 bases are TGTGCCTGGAGTGTACTGGGAGGGGTGGGTCAGCCCCAGCATTTT.

DNA for the CDR3: TGTGCCAGTAGTATTGAGACTAGCGGGACCCCAGCTTATGAGCAGTTCTTC. It specifies CASSIETSGTPAYEQFF. V and J are TRBV19 and TRBJ2-1, with 11 bases identical to TRBD2. Germline CDR1 is LNHDA and CDR2 is SQIVND (reference sequence). The J segment lost 8 bases and the V segment lost 3 bases, leaving 12 bases of the junction unmatched. This CDR3 has 17 amino acids.

This clone was detected only once. CDR3 sequence reads: CASTLEGGHTEAFF. CDR3 bases: TGTGCCAGCACCCTTGAAGGGGGTCACACTGAAGCTTTCTTT. The J gene is TRBJ1-1, the V gene TRBV28, with D maybe TRBD1 (6 bases). CDR3 size: 14 residues. V shed 7 bases and J shed 3 bases, with 15 bases lying between them. The germline V gene has CDR1 MDHEN and CDR2 SYDVKM.

The rearrangement links TRBV6-5 to TRBJ1-1, with D perhaps matching TRBD1 (6 bases). The CDR3 extends over 13 amino acids. V was cut by 5 bases and J by 9 bases, with 16 bases left in between. The germline CDR1 and CDR2 sequences are MNHEY and SVGAGI. The CDR3 here is CASSPTGWNQAFF. The CDR3 DNA is TGTGCCAGCAGTCCGACAGGTTGGAATCAAGCTTTCTTT.

Only one count was recorded for this clone. This chain uses TRBV9 with TRBJ2-7; no clear D gene. The V gene lost 0 bases and the J gene lost 2 bases, with 9 bases spanning the gap. Germline V gene data show CDR1 as SGDLS and CDR2 as YYNGEE. The CDR3 loop spans 14 amino acids. CDR3 amino acids: CASSVGRNPYEQYF. The CDR3 DNA reads as TGTGCCAGCAGCGTAGGTCGGAACCCCTACGAGCAGTACTTC.

The chain links TRBV28 to TRBJ2-7; 10 bases agree with TRBD2. Germline CDR1 MDHEN, CDR2 SYDVKM. V gave up 6 bases and J gave up 3 bases; unmatched junction bases: 2. CDR3 length equals 13 residues. CDR3 residues: CASRLAGDYEQYF. In nucleotides, the CDR3 is TGTGCCAGCAGGCTAGCGGGAGACTACGAGCAGTACTTC.

J is TRBJ1-2 and V is TRBV28; 7 bases are shared with TRBD1. The trim removed 10 bases at V and 4 bases at J, leaving 6 bases unmatched. Looked up from germline, CDR1 is MDHEN and CDR2 is SYDVKM. The CDR3 loop spans 12 amino acids. The CDR3 protein is CATRGTGYGYTF. CDR3 coding DNA: TGTGCCACCAGGGGGACCGGCTATGGCTACACCTTC.